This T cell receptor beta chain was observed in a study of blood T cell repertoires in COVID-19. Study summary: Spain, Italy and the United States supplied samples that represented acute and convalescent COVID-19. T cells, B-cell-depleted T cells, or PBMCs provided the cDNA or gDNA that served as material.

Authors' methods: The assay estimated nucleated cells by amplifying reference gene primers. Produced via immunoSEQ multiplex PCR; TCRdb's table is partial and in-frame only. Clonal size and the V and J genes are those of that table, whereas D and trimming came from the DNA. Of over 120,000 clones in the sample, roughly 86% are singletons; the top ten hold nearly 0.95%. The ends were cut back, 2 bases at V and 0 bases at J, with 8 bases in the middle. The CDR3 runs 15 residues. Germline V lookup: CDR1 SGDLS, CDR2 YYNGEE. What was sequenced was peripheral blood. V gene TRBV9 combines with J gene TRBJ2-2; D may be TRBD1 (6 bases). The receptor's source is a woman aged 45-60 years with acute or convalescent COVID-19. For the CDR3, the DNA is TGTGCCAGCAGCGTTGCAGGGGCGAACACCGGGGAGCTGTTTTTT. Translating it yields CASSVAGANTGELFF.